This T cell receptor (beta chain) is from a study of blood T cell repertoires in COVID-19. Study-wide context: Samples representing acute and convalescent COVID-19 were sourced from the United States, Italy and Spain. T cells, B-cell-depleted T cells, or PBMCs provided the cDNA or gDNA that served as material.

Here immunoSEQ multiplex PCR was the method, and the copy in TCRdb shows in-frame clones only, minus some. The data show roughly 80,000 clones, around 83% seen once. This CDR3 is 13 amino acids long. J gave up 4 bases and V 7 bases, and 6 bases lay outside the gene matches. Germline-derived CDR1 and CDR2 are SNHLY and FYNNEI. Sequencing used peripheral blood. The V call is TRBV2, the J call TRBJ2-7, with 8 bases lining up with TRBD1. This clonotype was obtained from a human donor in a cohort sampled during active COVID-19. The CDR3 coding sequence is TGTGCCAGCACCAGACAGGGGAGGTACGAGCAGTACTTC. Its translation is CASTRQGRYEQYF.